This TCR beta chain was sequenced for a study of molecular identifiers for immune sequencing clone quantification. TCRdb fed the PCR reads into MiXCR, producing one record per CDR3 protein. The sample includes some 70,000 distinct CDR3 sequences, 18% of them seen just once. In germline, CDR1 is LNHNV, CDR2 YYDKDF (reference sequence). V dropped 4 bases and J dropped 6; count of bases not matched to a gene: 3. The CDR3 loop spans 12 amino acids. The chain is built from TRBV15 and TRBJ2-7; 7 bases map to TRBD1. The sample taken for sequencing was naive CD8+ T cells from blood, with Jurkat cell RNA spiked in. The subset: FACS-sorted CD8+CD4-CCR7+CD45RA+ naive T cells. This clonotype originated in a human donor in good health. Some libraries in this study had Jurkat cell RNA spiked in. The chain's CDR3 is CATSITGVEQYF. In DNA, the CDR3 is TGTGCCACCAGCATCACAGGGGTCGAGCAGTACTTC.